A single T cell receptor (beta chain) is shown here with its context. Its specificity is not known. Focal radiation was given together with CTLA-4 blockade (ipilimumab) to patients with chemo-refractory metastatic non-small-cell lung cancer. This record belongs to a study of radiotherapy plus CTLA-4 blockade in lung cancer. As for the study in general: Objective responses were seen in around 17% of patients, disease control in about 30%. General study points: Following radiotherapy plus ipilimumab, tumor-derived TCR clones expanded in the blood.

Germline values: CDR1 SEHNR, CDR2 FQNEAQ (reference sequence). The CDR3 is made up of 16 amino acids. The trim removed 5 bases at V and 4 bases at J, leaving 13 bases unmatched. Generated by immunoSEQ multiplex PCR, the TCRdb table keeps only in-frame clones and is missing some. The top ten hold 7.5% of the sample, which has roughly 30,000 clones, approximately 82% seen once. The source material was peripheral blood, sampled from a patient treated with radiotherapy plus ipilimumab. This clonotype originated in a human donor with non-small cell lung cancer who had stable disease on radiotherapy plus ipilimumab. The J gene is TRBJ1-2, the V gene TRBV7-9; 7 bases match TRBD1. The CDR3 here is CASSPGQAASIYGYTF. Here the CDR3 DNA reads TGTGCCAGCAGCCCTGGACAGGCTGCGTCGATCTATGGCTACACCTTC.